These 27 T cell receptor beta chains were all obtained from the same sample, sequenced in a study of cytomegalovirus exposure and HLA in healthy donors. Assay: immunoSEQ multiplex PCR; the TCRdb copy retains only in-frame clones and omits some. The repertoire includes 220,000 or so clones, approximately 83% of them detected once, and over 12% sits in the top ten. Sequenced material: PBMCs. Every receptor here comes from a woman in her thirties in good health and CMV-seropositive.

V is TRBV5-4 and J is TRBJ1-2, with 7 bases that match TRBD1. The CDR3 loop spans 15 amino acids. Germline CDR1 reads SGHNT; CDR2 reads YYREEE (reference sequence). V was clipped by 4 bases and J by 4 bases; unmatched bases: 10. In DNA form, the CDR3 reads TGTGCCAGCAGCACCGAACAGGGGTTCGGCTATGGCTACACCTTC. Amino acid sequence: CASSTEQGFGYGYTF.

The chain recombines TRBV10-1 with TRBJ2-1, with a possible D match to TRBD1 (6 bases). Germline V lookup: CDR1 WNHNN, CDR2 SYGVQD (reference sequence). V dropped 3 bases and J dropped 6 bases, with 9 bases sitting between them. CDR3 length: 13 residues. CDR3 DNA sequence: TGCGCCAGCAGTGATAGGGGGTTCAATGAGCAGTTCTTC. It encodes CASSDRGFNEQFF.

This clone has a handful of counts. Within the sample, other DNA sequences also encode this same CDR3. The gene calls are TRBV7-9 and TRBJ2-7, with 9 bases fitting TRBD1. Germline trimming cut 6 bases from V and 1 base from J; bases unmatched to any gene: 4. There are 14 residues in the CDR3. Germline V gene sequence: CDR1 SEHNR, CDR2 FQNEAQ (reference sequence). Written as DNA, the CDR3 is TGTGCCAGCAGTCCCGGGACAGGGTCCTACGAGCAGTACTTC. It encodes CASSPGTGSYEQYF.

The chain carries TRBV10-2 and TRBJ2-3; a possible D gene is TRBD2 (6 bases). The CDR3 contains 13 residues. From germline, CDR1 is WSHSY and CDR2 SAAADI. The CDR3, as DNA: TGCGCATCCCAGGGCGGGGAGACAGATACGCAGTATTTT. Its translation: CASQGGETDTQYF.

V and J are TRBV15 and TRBJ2-5; D assignment may be TRBD1 or TRBD2 (5 bases each). V shed 1 base and J shed 5 bases, with 11 bases lying between them. Germline V gene data show CDR1 as LNHNV and CDR2 as YYDKDF (reference sequence). The CDR3 loop spans 14 amino acids. CDR3: CATSRGREKETQYF. Written as DNA, the CDR3 is TGTGCCACCAGCAGAGGCAGGGAGAAGGAGACCCAGTACTTC. Filled out from reference TRBV15 and TRBJ2-5, the complete variable domain reads DAMVIQNPRYQVTQFGKPVTLSCSQTLNHNVMYWYQQKSSQAPKLLFHYYDKDFNNEADTPDNFQSRRPNTSFCFLDIRSPGLGDTAMYLCATSRGREKETQYFGPGTRLLVL.

This chain links TRBV2 with TRBJ2-7; the match to TRBD1 covers 9 bases. Germline V gene sequence: CDR1 SNHLY, CDR2 FYNNEI. The CDR3 is made up of 17 amino acids. The trim removed 0 bases at V and 4 bases at J, leaving 10 bases unmatched. The CDR3 sequence: CASSEAFVTGGSYEQYF. The CDR3 nucleotides are TGTGCCAGCAGTGAAGCGTTCGTGACAGGGGGTTCTTACGAGCAGTACTTC.

CDR3 loop: CASSARGHGANVLTF. DNA of the CDR3: TGTGCCAGCAGCGCTAGGGGGCATGGGGCCAACGTCCTGACTTTC. The gene calls are TRBV9 and TRBJ2-6; 7 bases match TRBD1. The CDR3 has 15 amino acids. Germline loops: CDR1 SGDLS, CDR2 YYNGEE. The junction had 3 bases not matched to a gene; V was cut back by 3 bases and J by 3 bases.

V usage is TRBV19 and J usage is TRBJ1-1; D might be TRBD1 (6 bases). Germline CDR1 LNHDA, CDR2 SQIVND (reference sequence). V was pared by 6 bases and J by 1 base, with 9 bases between. This CDR3 region has 13 residues. The CDR3 reads CASREGGNTEAFF. The CDR3 nucleotides are TGTGCCAGTAGAGAGGGGGGGAACACTGAAGCTTTCTTT.

V and J are TRBV27 and TRBJ1-1, with 10 bases that match TRBD1. V trimming: 5 bases; J trimming: 6 bases; junction bases outside the gene matches: 6. The CDR3 runs to 14 residues. Germline loops: CDR1 MNHEY, CDR2 SMNVEV (reference sequence). The CDR3 sequence: CASSPGQGFPEAFF. The CDR3 nucleotides are TGTGCCAGCAGTCCGGGACAGGGGTTCCCTGAAGCTTTCTTT.

The chain employs TRBV5-1 and TRBJ1-5, with a tentative D call TRBD1 (5 bases). V lost 4 bases and J 7 bases, leaving 18 bases between the germline ends. Per the germline V gene, CDR1 is SGHRS and CDR2 is YFSETQ. The CDR3 is made up of 15 amino acids. CDR3 sequence: CASSLISGSEQPQHF. The CDR3 nucleotides read TGCGCCAGCAGCCTCATCTCAGGGTCAGAACAGCCCCAGCATTTT.

This clone was observed a handful of times. The CDR3 here is CASSSLGLHNYEQYF. The DNA of the CDR3 is TGTGCCAGCAGCTCCCTCGGACTCCACAACTACGAGCAGTACTTC. J is TRBJ2-7 and V is TRBV11-3, with D perhaps matching TRBD2 (5 bases). This CDR3 has 15 amino acids. From germline, CDR1 is SGHNT and CDR2 YENEEA. V lost 4 bases, J lost 3 bases, and 16 bases lay in between.

The chain carries TRBV7-3 and TRBJ2-2; D gene unclear. The length of the CDR3 is 13 residues. V was clipped by 5 bases and J by 4 bases, with 8 bases between them. Germline V gives CDR1 SGHTA, CDR2 FQGTGA. This CDR3 reads CASSLFSTGELFF. The CDR3 DNA follows: TGTGCCAGCAGCCTCTTTTCCACCGGGGAGCTGTTTTTT.

The gene calls are TRBV6-6 and TRBJ1-2; 10 nucleotides line up with TRBD1. CDR1 MNHNY and CDR2 SVGAGI come from the germline V gene (reference sequence). V lost 0 bases and J lost 8; bases outside the gene matches: 3. The CDR3 covers 14 residues. Here the CDR3 DNA reads TGTGCCAGCAGTTACTCGACAGGGGGCGCAGGCTACACCTTC. It is translated as CASSYSTGGAGYTF.

The rearrangement uses TRBV30 and TRBJ2-5; D unclear. V gave up 3 bases and J gave up 4 bases, with 6 bases separating them. The CDR3 loop spans 11 amino acids. Germline V CDR1 and CDR2: GTSNPN, SVGIG (reference sequence). For the CDR3, the DNA is TGTGCCTGGAGGGTTGGAGAGACCCAGTACTTC. It yields the protein CAWRVGETQYF.

Points on this clone: A read error is possible here, since a much larger clone lies one base away. The chain is built from TRBV7-8 and TRBJ1-2; no clear D gene. Between the trimmed V and J ends, which lost 2 bases and 6 bases, there was a span of 7 bases. CDR1 is SGHVS and CDR2 is FQNEAQ in the germline V gene. The CDR3 loop spans 12 amino acids. The CDR3 loop is CASSLFGDGYTF. DNA for the CDR3: TGTGCCAGCAGCTTATTTGGAGATGGCTACACCTTC.

The chain recombines TRBV7-9 with TRBJ2-5, with D unresolved. V lost 0 bases to trimming and J lost 1 base, with 6 bases between them. Germline loops: CDR1 SEHNR, CDR2 FQNEAQ (reference sequence). The CDR3 covers 14 residues. The CDR3 DNA sequence: TGTGCCAGCAGCTTAGCGCTCTCCCAAGAGACCCAGTACTTC. Translation: CASSLALSQETQYF.

V usage is TRBV7-2 and J usage is TRBJ2-7; D unresolved. Trimming pared 3 bases from V and 3 bases from J, leaving 9 bases between. Germline V gene lookup returns CDR1 SGHTA and CDR2 FQGNSA. The CDR3 consists of 13 residues. The CDR3 sequence: CASSLARIYEQYF. The CDR3 region has the DNA TGTGCCAGCAGCTTGGCTAGAATCTACGAGCAGTACTTC.

The chain has TRBV27 and TRBJ2-1; TRBD1 is a possible D gene (5 bases). CDR1 MNHEY and CDR2 SMNVEV come from the germline V gene (reference sequence). Trimming stripped 4 bases from V and 8 bases from J, with 12 bases between. The CDR3 extends over 13 amino acids. In DNA, the CDR3 is TGTGCCAGCAGTTCCAGTTGGGGCCATGAGCAGTTCTTC. It is translated as CASSSSWGHEQFF.

The rearrangement links TRBV7-6 to TRBJ2-7; 7 nucleotides match TRBD2. CDR1 is SGHVS, CDR2 FNYEAQ, per germline. This CDR3 has 15 amino acids. V gave up 1 base and J gave up 1 base; unmatched junction bases: 4. The CDR3 DNA reads TGTGCCAGCAGCTTAGAGACTAGCAGATCCTACGAGCAGTACTTC. It is translated as CASSLETSRSYEQYF.

V gene TRBV27 combines with J gene TRBJ1-4; no clear D. The germline gives CDR1 MNHEY, CDR2 SMNVEV (reference sequence). V gave up 6 bases and J gave up 0 bases, with 5 bases separating them. The CDR3 runs 13 residues. CDR3 nucleotides: TGTGCCAGCAGAAGAGCAACTAATGAAAAACTGTTTTTT. Residues: CASRRATNEKLFF.

The J gene is TRBJ1-1, the V gene TRBV6-5; D might be TRBD1 (5 bases). V lost 6 bases to trimming and J lost 0 bases, with 14 bases between them. The CDR3 is 15 residues long. From germline, CDR1 is MNHEY and CDR2 SVGAGI. The CDR3 loop reads CASRGTDDMNTEAFF. DNA of the CDR3: TGTGCCAGCAGAGGGACGGATGATATGAACACTGAAGCTTTCTTT.

This clone was counted a single time. The genes are TRBV9 and TRBJ2-3, with D unclear. V lost 3 bases and J 6 bases, leaving 2 bases between the germline ends. Per germline, CDR1 SGDLS and CDR2 YYNGEE. CDR3 length: 10 amino acids. The DNA for the CDR3 is TGTGCCAGCAGCGGGGATACGCAGTATTTT. Its protein product is CASSGDTQYF.

The V gene is TRBV7-9, the J gene TRBJ1-5; possibly TRBD1 for D (5 bases). The V and J ends lost 3 bases and 10 bases respectively, with 10 bases between them. The CDR3 is 12 amino acids. CDR1 is SEHNR and CDR2 is FQNEAQ in the germline V gene (reference sequence). DNA of the CDR3: TGTGCCAGCAGCTTCCCGGGACGACCCCAGCATTTT. Its protein is CASSFPGRPQHF.

This chain joins TRBV30 and TRBJ1-5; D might be TRBD1 (5 bases). With 2 bases removed from V and 4 bases from J, the gap between germline ends came to 9 bases. Germline V lookup: CDR1 GTSNPN, CDR2 SVGIG (reference sequence). The CDR3 is made up of 13 amino acids. The CDR3 DNA follows: TGTGCCTGGAGTTCGTGGGGGAATCAGCCCCAGCATTTT. As protein: CAWSSWGNQPQHF.

For the CDR3, the DNA is TGTGCCAGCAGCTTAGGAAATATTGGCAGGGGTCCCTACGAGCAGTACTTC. Translated, it gives CASSLGNIGRGPYEQYF. The gene calls are TRBV7-9 and TRBJ2-7; weak D call: TRBD1 (6 bases). This CDR3 is built from 17 residues. V shed 1 base and J shed 2 bases, with 18 bases lying between them. The germline V gene encodes CDR1 SEHNR and CDR2 FQNEAQ (reference sequence).

This chain uses TRBV5-1 with TRBJ1-4, with 8 bases that match TRBD1. Unmatched junction bases numbered 3, after V lost 5 bases and J lost 6 bases. The CDR3 loop spans 13 amino acids. CDR1 and CDR2 from the germline V gene are SGHRS and YFSETQ. CDR3 loop: CASRSTGDEKLFF. CDR3 bases: TGCGCCAGCAGGTCGACAGGGGATGAAAAACTGTTTTTT.

The chain carries TRBV30 and TRBJ2-7; D perhaps matches TRBD2 (6 bases). The CDR3 has 19 amino acids. Trimming cost V 7 bases and J 3 bases, with 34 bases left between them. Germline-derived CDR1 and CDR2 are GTSNPN and SVGIG (reference sequence). The CDR3, as DNA: TGTGCCTCTGATATGGAACCAGTCGGGACGGCCCGGGACTTCTACGAGCAGTACTTC. This gives the protein CASDMEPVGTARDFYEQYF.